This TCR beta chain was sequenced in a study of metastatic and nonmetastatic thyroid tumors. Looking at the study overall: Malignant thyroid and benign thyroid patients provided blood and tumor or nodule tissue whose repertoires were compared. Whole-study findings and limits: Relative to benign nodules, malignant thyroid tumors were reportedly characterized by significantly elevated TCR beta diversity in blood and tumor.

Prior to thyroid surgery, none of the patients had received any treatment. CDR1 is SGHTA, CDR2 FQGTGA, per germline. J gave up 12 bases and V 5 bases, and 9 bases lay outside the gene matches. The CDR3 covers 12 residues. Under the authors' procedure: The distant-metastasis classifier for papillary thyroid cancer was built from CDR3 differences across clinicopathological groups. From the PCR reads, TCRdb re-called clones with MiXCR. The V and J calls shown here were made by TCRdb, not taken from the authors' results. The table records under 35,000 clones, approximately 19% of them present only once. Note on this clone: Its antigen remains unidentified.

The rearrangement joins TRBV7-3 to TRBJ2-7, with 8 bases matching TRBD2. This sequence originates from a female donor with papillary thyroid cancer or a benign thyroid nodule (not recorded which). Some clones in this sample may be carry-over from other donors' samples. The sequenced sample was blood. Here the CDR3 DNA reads TGTGCCAGCAGCACGGGAGGGACCCGGCTGTACTTC. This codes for CASSTGGTRLYF.